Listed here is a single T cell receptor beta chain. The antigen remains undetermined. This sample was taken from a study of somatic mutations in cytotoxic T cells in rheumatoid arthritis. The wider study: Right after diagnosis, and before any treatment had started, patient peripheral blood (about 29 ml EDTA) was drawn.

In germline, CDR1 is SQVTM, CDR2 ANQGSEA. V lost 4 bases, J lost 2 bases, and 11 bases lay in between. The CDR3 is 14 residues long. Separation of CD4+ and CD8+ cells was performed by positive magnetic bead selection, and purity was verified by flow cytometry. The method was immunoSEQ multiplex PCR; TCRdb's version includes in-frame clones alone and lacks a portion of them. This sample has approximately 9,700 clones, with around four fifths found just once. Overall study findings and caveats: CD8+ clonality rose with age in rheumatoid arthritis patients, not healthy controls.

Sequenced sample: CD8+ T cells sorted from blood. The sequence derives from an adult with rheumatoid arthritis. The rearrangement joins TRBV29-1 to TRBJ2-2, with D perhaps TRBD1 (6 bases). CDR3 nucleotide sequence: TGCAGCGTTGGAGTACAGGGAAACACCGGGGAGCTGTTTTTT. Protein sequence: CSVGVQGNTGELFF.